The next 15 T cell receptor beta chains were all read from a single sample in a study of CD8+ T cells in alopecia areata. Treatment reported: oral pan-JAK inhibitor, 5-10 mg twice daily. Investigators isolated RNA and reverse transcribed it into cDNA to act as the sequencing template. The method was immunoSEQ multiplex PCR; TCRdb's version includes in-frame clones alone and lacks a portion of them. The sample contains some 120,000 clones, approximately 57% of which appear only once. Sequenced material: CD4+ T cells sorted from blood, taken at week 4, from a patient treated with tofacitinib. These receptors all stem from a human donor with alopecia areata.

The rearrangement links TRBV13 to TRBJ2-1; no clear D. Looked up from germline, CDR1 is PRHDT and CDR2 is FYEKMQ (reference sequence). The CDR3 is made up of 16 amino acids. Trimming pared 5 bases from V and 6 bases from J, leaving 20 bases between. CDR3 nucleotides: TGTGCCAGCAGCCCCCCCTCGACCCATAGGGTCAATGAGCAGTTCTTC. Protein product: CASSPPSTHRVNEQFF.

This sequence joins TRBV7-2 and TRBJ2-7; a weak D match, TRBD1 (5 bases). Germline CDR1 is SGHTA and CDR2 is FQGNSA. V was trimmed by 1 base and J by 5 bases, leaving 12 bases between them. The CDR3 spans 14 residues. CDR3 residues: CASSLGGRADEQYF. CDR3 nucleotides: TGTGCCAGCAGCTTAGGAGGCAGGGCGGACGAGCAGTACTTC.

CDR3 residues: CASSGLRVYEQYF. As DNA, the CDR3 is TGTGCCAGCAGCGGGCTCAGGGTGTACGAGCAGTACTTC. The genes are TRBV11-2 and TRBJ2-7; possible D gene TRBD1, 5 bases. Germline CDR1 and CDR2: SGHAT and FQNNGV. V was pared by 5 bases and J by 4 bases, with 12 bases between. This CDR3 region has 13 residues.

The rearrangement links TRBV10-3 to TRBJ2-5, with D perhaps matching TRBD2 (6 bases). Trimming took off 0 bases at V and 5 bases at J, with 13 bases between the two ends. The germline V gene has CDR1 ENHRY and CDR2 SYGVKD. This CDR3 spans 15 amino acids. This CDR3 is CAISESVSGGETQYF. For the CDR3, the DNA is TGTGCCATCAGTGAGTCTGTGTCTGGGGGGGAGACCCAGTACTTC.

The gene calls are TRBV28 and TRBJ1-2; D is undetermined. Deletions cut 5 bases from V and 4 bases from J, with 20 bases between. The CDR3 is 16 residues long. Germline V gene lookup returns CDR1 MDHEN and CDR2 SYDVKM. The CDR3 DNA follows: TGTGCCAGCAGTCCGACGGAGGGTTCGTGGGTCTATGGCTACACCTTC. Translated: CASSPTEGSWVYGYTF.

Only one count was recorded for this clone. The V call is TRBV29-1, the J call TRBJ2-3; 7 nucleotides line up with TRBD1. The CDR3 length is 13 residues. V lost 2 bases, J lost 9 bases, and 8 bases stayed unmatched. The germline gives CDR1 SQVTM, CDR2 ANQGSEA. This CDR3 reads CSVEQQRTGTQYF. The CDR3 region has the DNA TGCAGCGTTGAACAACAGCGGACAGGAACGCAGTATTTT.

V and J are TRBV27 and TRBJ1-1; possibly TRBD1 for D (5 bases). The length of the CDR3 is 16 residues. V was clipped by 5 bases and J by 6 bases, with 22 bases between them. The V gene's germline CDR1 is MNHEY and CDR2 SMNVEV (reference sequence). This CDR3 reads CASSPQGRGGYAEAFF. The CDR3 DNA reads as TGTGCCAGCAGTCCCCAGGGTCGGGGAGGGTACGCTGAAGCTTTCTTT.

This clone was detected only a few times. The rearrangement links TRBV5-1 to TRBJ1-1; D unclear. The germline CDR1 and CDR2 sequences are SGHRS and YFSETQ. Trimming shortened V by 4 bases and J by 0 bases, and 13 bases separated the two germline ends. This CDR3 has 15 amino acids. CDR3 region: CASSEGRLMNTEAFF. CDR3 bases: TGCGCCAGCAGCGAAGGCAGGCTTATGAACACTGAAGCTTTCTTT. The full variable domain, its missing parts supplied by reference TRBV5-1 and TRBJ1-1, is KAGVTQTPRYLIKTRGQQVTLSCSPISGHRSVSWYQQTPGQGLQFLFEYFSETQRNKGNFPGRFSGRQFSNSRSEMNVSTLELGDSALYLCASSEGRLMNTEAFFGQGTRLTVV.

The gene calls are TRBV30 and TRBJ2-1; D is possibly TRBD1 or TRBD2 (5 bases each). This CDR3 is 18 amino acids long. Germline CDR1 GTSNPN, CDR2 SVGIG (reference sequence). V was shortened by 0 bases and J by 0 bases, with 18 bases between the two germline ends. CDR3 amino acids: CAWSVPHGTLGSYNEQFF. The CDR3 region has the DNA TGTGCCTGGAGTGTACCCCACGGGACCCTAGGCTCCTACAATGAGCAGTTCTTC.

The rearrangement uses TRBV4-1 and TRBJ1-6; D unclear. CDR3 length equals 12 residues. Germline lookup yields CDR1 MGHRA and CDR2 YSYEKL. V lost 4 bases, J lost 7 bases, and 5 bases lay in between. CDR3 bases: TGCGCCAGCAGCCGTGGGAATTCACCCCTCCACTTT. The encoded protein is CASSRGNSPLHF.

This clone was seen only a few times. The V gene is TRBV18, the J gene TRBJ1-1; D might be TRBD1 (5 bases). Trimming removed 5 bases from V and 5 bases from J, with 12 bases in between. Germline V gene sequence: CDR1 KGHSH, CDR2 LQKENI. CDR3 size: 13 residues. CDR3 in DNA: TGTGCCAGCTCAGGGCAGGGAAGGACTGAAGCTTTCTTT. It translates to CASSGQGRTEAFF.

The V and J genes are TRBV7-2 and TRBJ2-2; no firm D call. This CDR3 is 14 amino acids long. The V gene's germline CDR1 is SGHTA and CDR2 FQGNSA. The germline V and J ends were trimmed by 0 bases and 5 bases, with 7 bases remaining between them. Here the CDR3 DNA reads TGTGCCAGCAGCTTAGCCCGAAAGACCGGGGAGCTGTTTTTT. This encodes CASSLARKTGELFF. Looking up the rest from reference TRBV7-2 and TRBJ2-2 gives the full variable domain: GAGVSQSPSNKVTEKGKDVELRCDPISGHTALYWYRQSLGQGLEFLIYFQGNSAPDKSGLPSDRFSAERTGGSVSTLTIQRTQQEDSAVYLCASSLARKTGELFFGEGSRLTVL.

The table lists this clone with a few counts. The chain employs TRBV5-1 and TRBJ2-2; D remains ambiguous. In germline, CDR1 is SGHRS, CDR2 YFSETQ. The CDR3 covers 16 residues. V was shortened by 1 base and J by 7 bases, with 17 bases between the two germline ends. Here the CDR3 DNA reads TGCGCCAGCAGCTTGTCGGCAGCACCGGGCGACGGGGAGCTGTTTTTT. It yields the protein CASSLSAAPGDGELFF.

The gene calls are TRBV7-2 and TRBJ2-5, with D perhaps matching TRBD1 (5 bases). V gave up 7 bases and J gave up 2 bases, with 17 bases separating them. CDR1 and CDR2 from the germline V gene are SGHTA and FQGNSA. The CDR3 extends over 15 amino acids. The CDR3 coding sequence is TGTGCCAGCACCCCGAGCAGGGCGGAGCAAGAGACCCAGTACTTC. Translating gives CASTPSRAEQETQYF.

The chain couples TRBV10-3 to TRBJ1-2, with D uncertain. V was pared by 4 bases and J by 4 bases, with 7 bases between. CDR1 is ENHRY, CDR2 SYGVKD, per germline. This CDR3 is built from 12 residues. This chain's CDR3 is CAISGGSYGYTF. The DNA for the CDR3 is TGTGCCATCAGTGGTGGGTCCTATGGCTACACCTTC.